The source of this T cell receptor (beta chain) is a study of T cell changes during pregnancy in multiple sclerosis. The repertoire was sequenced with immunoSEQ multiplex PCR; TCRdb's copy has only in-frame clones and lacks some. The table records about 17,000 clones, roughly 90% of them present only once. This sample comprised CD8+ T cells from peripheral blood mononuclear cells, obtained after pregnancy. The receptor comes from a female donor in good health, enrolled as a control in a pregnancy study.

The CDR3 DNA reads TGCGCCAGCAGCCCTAAAGACGGGACTGGTGGATACTACGAGCAGTACTTC. Amino acid sequence: CASSPKDGTGGYYEQYF. The chain couples TRBV4-1 to TRBJ2-7, with TRBD2 as a possible D gene (6 bases). Germline CDR1 reads MGHRA; CDR2 reads YSYEKL. The CDR3 contains 17 residues. The germline V and J ends were trimmed by 4 bases and 3 bases, with 22 bases remaining between them.